The next 12 T cell receptor beta chains were all read from a single sample in a study of T cell responses to AZD1222 COVID-19 vaccine. Produced via immunoSEQ multiplex PCR; TCRdb's table is partial and in-frame only. Here the sample spans about 120,000 clones, about nine tenths being singletons. The sample was peripheral blood, taken on day 0 of MenACWY control vaccination. The receptors originated from an adult in good health.

The rearrangement uses TRBV4-2 and TRBJ2-1, with D unresolved. V shed 1 base and J shed 10 bases, with 23 bases lying between them. Germline values: CDR1 LGHNA, CDR2 YNFKEQ. This CDR3 has 17 residues. The CDR3 protein is CASSQARSLENPWEQFF. CDR3 coding DNA: TGTGCCAGCAGCCAAGCTCGATCCCTAGAGAATCCATGGGAGCAGTTCTTC.

The gene calls are TRBV3-1 (or the pseudogene TRBV3-2) and TRBJ1-3, with no clear D. CDR3 size: 14 residues. V was clipped by 2 bases and J by 4 bases, with 9 bases between them. Germline CDR1 reads LGHDT; CDR2 reads YNNKEL (reference sequence). CDR3 nucleotides: TGTGCCAGCAGCCAATTAATCCTCGGAAACACCATATATTTT. Encoded protein: CASSQLILGNTIYF.

The chain has TRBV19 and TRBJ1-1; D is possibly TRBD1 (5 bases). The CDR3 loop spans 15 amino acids. In germline, CDR1 is LNHDA, CDR2 SQIVND (reference sequence). V lost 4 bases, J lost 1 base, and 13 bases lay in between. Here the CDR3 reads CASSRPGGKNTEAFF. The CDR3 region has the DNA TGTGCCAGTAGTAGACCTGGGGGTAAGAACACTGAAGCTTTCTTT.

The genes are TRBV18 and TRBJ1-3; D unclear. The CDR3 runs 16 residues. Trimming removed 1 base from V and 0 bases from J, with 10 bases in between. The germline gives CDR1 KGHSH, CDR2 LQKENI. The CDR3 nucleotides are TGTGCCAGCTCACCACTTCGTACGGACTCTGGAAACACCATATATTTT. It specifies CASSPLRTDSGNTIYF. Drawing the rest from reference TRBV18 and TRBJ1-3, the complete variable domain is NAGVMQNPRHLVRRRGQEARLRCSPMKGHSHVYWYRQLPEEGLKFMVYLQKENIIDESGMPKERFSAEFPKEGPSILRIQQVVRGDSAAYFCASSPLRTDSGNTIYFGEGSWLTVV.

The gene calls are TRBV7-9 and TRBJ2-4; D is uncertain. V dropped 2 bases and J dropped 8 bases, with 10 bases sitting between them. Germline CDR1 reads SEHNR; CDR2 reads FQNEAQ (reference sequence). CDR3 length equals 13 residues. CDR3 DNA sequence: TGTGCCAGCAGCTTAAAGCCTGGTCACATTCAGTACTTC. Translating it yields CASSLKPGHIQYF.

The chain carries TRBV28 and TRBJ2-5; 10 positions match TRBD2. The junction had 13 bases not matched to a gene; V was cut back by 5 bases and J by 4 bases. The CDR3 spans 17 residues. Per the germline V gene, CDR1 is MDHEN and CDR2 is SYDVKM. The CDR3 region has the DNA TGTGCCAGCAGTCCGACGAGAGGGACTAGCGTAGGAGAGACCCAGTACTTC. It is translated as CASSPTRGTSVGETQYF.

The chain recombines TRBV5-6 with TRBJ2-1; 8 bases are shared with TRBD1. Germline V gene sequence: CDR1 SGHDT, CDR2 YYEEEE. The CDR3 spans 15 residues. V shed 4 bases and J 3 bases; nucleotides not matched to a gene: 6. The CDR3 spells CASSQRTGYYNEQFF. Here the CDR3 DNA reads TGTGCCAGCAGCCAAAGGACAGGGTACTACAATGAGCAGTTCTTC.

The chain is built from TRBV28 and TRBJ1-5, with D unresolved. The CDR3 runs to 14 residues. The V and J ends lost 3 bases and 7 bases respectively, with 13 bases between them. Germline V gene sequence: CDR1 MDHEN, CDR2 SYDVKM. The CDR3 here is CASSLGGLEQPQHF. The CDR3 region has the DNA TGTGCCAGCAGTTTGGGAGGGCTCGAACAGCCCCAGCATTTT.

The J gene is TRBJ1-3, the V gene TRBV7-2; no definite D call. Between the trimmed V and J ends, which lost 8 bases and 0 bases, there was a span of 8 bases. CDR1 is SGHTA, CDR2 FQGNSA, per germline. This CDR3 comprises 13 residues. CDR3 coding DNA: TGTGCCAGCGGTCCTTACTCTGGAAACACCATATATTTT. Its translation is CASGPYSGNTIYF.

CDR3 DNA sequence: TGTGCCAGCAGCCCGGACAGGGGGTTAGCTTTCTTT. It codes for CASSPDRGLAFF. The chain uses TRBV14 and TRBJ1-1; TRBD1 agrees at 10 bases. This CDR3 has 12 residues. The V segment lost 4 bases and the J segment 10 bases; nucleotides outside the gene matches: 3. Germline assignment: CDR1 SGHDN and CDR2 FVKESK.

The rearrangement links TRBV12-5 to TRBJ2-1; D not resolved. The CDR3 runs 12 residues. Trimming shortened V by 1 base and J by 16 bases, and 14 bases separated the two germline ends. CDR1 and CDR2 from the germline V gene are LGHNT and FRNRAP. Written as DNA, the CDR3 is TGTGCTAGTGGTTTGGACATTAGGGTCCAATTCTTC. Translating gives CASGLDIRVQFF.

V is TRBV28 and J is TRBJ2-3, with 8 bases matching TRBD2. V shed 3 bases and J 5 bases; nucleotides not matched to a gene: 10. The length of the CDR3 is 16 residues. The germline CDR1 and CDR2 sequences are MDHEN and SYDVKM. CDR3 sequence: CASSLPQREMVDTQYF. The CDR3 DNA reads as TGTGCCAGCAGTTTGCCTCAGCGGGAGATGGTAGATACGCAGTATTTT.